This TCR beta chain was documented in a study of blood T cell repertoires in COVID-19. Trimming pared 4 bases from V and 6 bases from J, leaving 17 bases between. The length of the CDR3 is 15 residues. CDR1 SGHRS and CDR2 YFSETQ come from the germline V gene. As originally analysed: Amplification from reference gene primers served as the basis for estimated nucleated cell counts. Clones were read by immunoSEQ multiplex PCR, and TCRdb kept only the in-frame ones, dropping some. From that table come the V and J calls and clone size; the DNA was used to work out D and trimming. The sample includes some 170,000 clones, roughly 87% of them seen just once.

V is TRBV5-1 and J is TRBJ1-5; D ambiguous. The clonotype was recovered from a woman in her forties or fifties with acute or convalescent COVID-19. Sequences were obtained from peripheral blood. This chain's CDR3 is CASSPTEGVGQPQHF. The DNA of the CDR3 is TGCGCCAGCAGCCCCACGGAGGGAGTGGGTCAGCCCCAGCATTTT.